This T cell receptor beta chain originates from a study of T cells after yellow fever vaccination. Study information: Preparation of fractions with low cell numbers was performed using SMART-Seq v4 Ultra Low Input. Study results and caveats: Once the booster was given, most primary-vaccination clones reappeared, at over 95% for CD4 and more than 85% for CD8. It was a weaker secondary response, yet one that peaked faster, at day 5 versus 15.

A process of 5'RACE template switching, which added a universal primer site and UMIs, was used to make TCR cDNA. MiXCR was run by TCRdb on the 5' RACE reads, yielding one entry per CDR3 protein. The repertoire consists of approximately 150,000 distinct CDR3 sequences, with roughly 6.2% occurring once and the leading ten covering 2.9%. At least ten counts were recorded for this clonotype. Its specificity is not known. The specimen comprised CD4+ T cells sorted from PBMCs, sampled on the day of the first yellow fever vaccination. The sequence was obtained from a man in his late teens or twenties who received the YFV17D yellow fever vaccine.

CDR3 in amino acids: CASSLAGGPDTQYF. The CDR3, as DNA: TGTGCCAGCAGCTTAGCGGGGGGGCCAGATACGCAGTATTTT. The chain uses TRBV5-4 and TRBJ2-3; 10 bases are shared with TRBD2. In germline, CDR1 is SGHNT, CDR2 YYREEE (reference sequence). V was pared by 2 bases and J by 4 bases, with 1 base of the junction left unmatched. The CDR3 has 14 amino acids.